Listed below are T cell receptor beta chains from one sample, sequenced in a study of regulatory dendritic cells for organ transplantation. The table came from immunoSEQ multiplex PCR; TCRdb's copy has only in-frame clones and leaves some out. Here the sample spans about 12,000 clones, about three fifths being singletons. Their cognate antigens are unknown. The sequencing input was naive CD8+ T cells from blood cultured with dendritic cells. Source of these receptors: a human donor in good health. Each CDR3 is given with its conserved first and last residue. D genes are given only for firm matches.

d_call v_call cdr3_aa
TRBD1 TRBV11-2 CASSFPGGNYGYTF
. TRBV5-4 CASVFDETGLSDEQYF
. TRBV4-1 CASSQDRGTDTQYF
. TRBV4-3 CASSSGLAPRSYNEQFF
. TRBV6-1 CASISGLGEQFF
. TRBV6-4 CASSDGTNTEAFF
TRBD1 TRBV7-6 CASSLADRVEQYF
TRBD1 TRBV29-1 CSVPGQGSYNEQFF
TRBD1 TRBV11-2 CASSLVGTVPSPLHF
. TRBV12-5 CASGFGTPGGGYTF
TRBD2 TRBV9 CASSPVALAAYEQYF
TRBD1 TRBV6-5 CASSPRDRDYEQYF
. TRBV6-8 CASSYPGHQRYEQYF
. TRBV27 CASSSGQKYEQYF
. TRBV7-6 CASSLTGTHEQYF
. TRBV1 CTSSFGTVYEQYF
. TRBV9 CASSVSGTLNTGELFF
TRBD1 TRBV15 CATSRGLGQDRVYEQYF
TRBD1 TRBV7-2 CASSPGQGNTEAFF
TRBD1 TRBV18 CASSPGGQGGTEAFF
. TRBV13 CASSLDGNENTEAFF
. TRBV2 CASAGGGGGYTF
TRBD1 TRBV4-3 CASSPDRGQYEAFF
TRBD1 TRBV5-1 CASSFSGTATGSMGEKAFF
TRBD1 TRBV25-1 CASSEEARQGTTNEKLFF
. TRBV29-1 CSVEDPGSNGNTIYF
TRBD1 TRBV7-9 CASSHGDRGFYNEQFF
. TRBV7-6 CASSSAQGMNTEAFF
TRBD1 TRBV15 CAIARDRGVDTGELFF
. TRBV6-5 CASSYGQGGDTQYF
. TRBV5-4 CASSLLGGNTGELFF
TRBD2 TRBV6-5 CASSTGGANEQFF
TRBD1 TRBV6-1 CASELGQGLINIQYF
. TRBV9 CASSVGTVGYTF
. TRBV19 CASSPEGSYTGELFF
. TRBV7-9 CASSHPTEGGNQPQHF
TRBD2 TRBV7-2 CASSYRLAGGPEDTQYF
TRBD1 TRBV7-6 CASGQGASGANVLTF
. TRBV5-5 CASSQGPTEVVETQYF
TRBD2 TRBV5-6 CASSLTSGVHNEQFF
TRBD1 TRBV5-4 CASSDRGAYTEAFF
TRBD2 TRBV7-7 CASSLAGGRTDTQYF
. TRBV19 CASSIVDNQETQYF
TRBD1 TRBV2 CASILNPDRAGNTIYF
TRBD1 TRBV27 CASSLLGTGENEKLFF
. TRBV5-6 CASTRTTGWADTQYF
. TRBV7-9 CASSPDSGVSGGTIYF
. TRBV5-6 CASLIQAATGELFF
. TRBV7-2 CASSLLQGPYEQYF
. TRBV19 CASSIMGASYNEQFF
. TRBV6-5 CASSYSTGREQYF
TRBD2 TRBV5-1 CASSAGGANEQYF
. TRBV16 CASSQSLGNEAFF